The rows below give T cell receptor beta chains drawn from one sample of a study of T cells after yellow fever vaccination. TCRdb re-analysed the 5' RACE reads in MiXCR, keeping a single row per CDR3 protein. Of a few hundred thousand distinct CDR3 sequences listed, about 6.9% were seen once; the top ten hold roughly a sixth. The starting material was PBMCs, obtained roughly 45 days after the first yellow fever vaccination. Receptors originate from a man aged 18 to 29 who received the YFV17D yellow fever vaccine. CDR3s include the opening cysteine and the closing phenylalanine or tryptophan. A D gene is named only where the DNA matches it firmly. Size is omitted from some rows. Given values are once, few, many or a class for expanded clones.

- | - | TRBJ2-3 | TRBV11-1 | CASSWDGRQGADTQYF | TGTGCCAGCAGCTGGGATGGGCGTCAAGGGGCCGATACGCAGTATTTT
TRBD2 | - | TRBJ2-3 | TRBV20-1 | CSASSPSGVPDTQYF | TGCAGTGCTAGTTCTCCTAGCGGGGTCCCAGATACGCAGTATTTT
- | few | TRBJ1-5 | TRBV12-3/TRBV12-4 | CASSLAAGSNQPQHF | TGTGCCAGCAGTTTGGCGGCAGGGAGCAATCAGCCCCAGCATTTT
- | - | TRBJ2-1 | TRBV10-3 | CAIKERLEYNEQFF | TGTGCCATCAAAGAGCGCCTTGAATACAATGAGCAGTTCTTC
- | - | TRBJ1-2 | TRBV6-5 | CASSYMGTEGYTF | TGTGCCAGCAGTTACATGGGGACGGAAGGCTACACCTTC
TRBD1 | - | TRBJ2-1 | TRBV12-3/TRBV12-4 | CASSLGLPGQIFHEQFF | TGTGCCAGCAGTTTAGGACTTCCGGGACAGATTTTTCATGAGCAGTTCTTC
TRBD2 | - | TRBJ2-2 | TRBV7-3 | CASSLSWSPAGAGELFF | TGTGCCAGCAGCCTTAGCTGGTCCCCCGCGGGAGCCGGGGAGCTGTTTTTT
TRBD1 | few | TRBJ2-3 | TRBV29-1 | CSEYRGHSTDTQYF | TGCAGCGAATACAGGGGGCATAGCACAGATACGCAGTATTTT
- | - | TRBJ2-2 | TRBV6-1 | CASRELDFGELFF | TGTGCCAGCAGGGAACTAGACTTCGGGGAGCTGTTTTTT
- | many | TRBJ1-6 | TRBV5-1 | CASSFGGQNSPLHF | TGCGCCAGCAGCTTTGGGGGACAAAATTCACCCCTCCACTTT
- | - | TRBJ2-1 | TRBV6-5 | CASSYEGRSKDEQFF | TGTGCCAGCAGTTACGAGGGGCGCAGTAAAGATGAGCAGTTCTTC
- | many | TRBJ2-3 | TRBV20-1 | CSARDGGSLGTDTQYF | TGCAGTGCCCGGGACGGTGGGTCCCTTGGCACAGATACGCAGTATTTT
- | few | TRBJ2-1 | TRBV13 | CASSPLTKAGRNEQFF | TGTGCCAGCAGCCCCCTCACGAAGGCAGGGAGGAATGAGCAGTTCTTC
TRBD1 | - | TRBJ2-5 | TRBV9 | CASSAGQGSETQYF | TGTGCCAGCAGCGCTGGACAGGGGTCGGAGACCCAGTACTTC
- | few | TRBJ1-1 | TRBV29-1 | CSVAPTYTEAFF | TGCAGCGTTGCCCCGACTTACACTGAAGCTTTCTTT
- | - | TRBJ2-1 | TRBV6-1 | CASSAKWGNNEQLF | TGTGCCAGCAGCGCGAAATGGGGGAACAATGAGCAGCTCTTC
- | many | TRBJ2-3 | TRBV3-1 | CASSQSIGTDTQYF | TGTGCCAGCAGCCAGAGTATCGGCACAGATACGCAGTATTTT
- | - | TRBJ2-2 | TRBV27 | CATRGTANTGELFF | TGTGCCACCCGCGGGACAGCGAACACCGGGGAGCTGTTTTTT
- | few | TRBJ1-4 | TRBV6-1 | CASKIWTSTNEKLFF | TGTGCCAGCAAGATATGGACCTCAACTAATGAAAAACTGTTTTTT
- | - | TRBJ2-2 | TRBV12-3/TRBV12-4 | CASSLFFDGELFF | TGTGCCAGCAGTTTATTCTTCGACGGGGAGCTGTTTTTT
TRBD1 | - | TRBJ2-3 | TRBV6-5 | CASSLTLPGQGADTQYF | TGTGCCAGCAGCTTAACTTTACCGGGACAGGGTGCAGATACGCAGTATTTT
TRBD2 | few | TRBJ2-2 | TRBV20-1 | CSASPSGYIRANTGELFF | TGCAGTGCTAGCCCTAGCGGGTACATCCGAGCGAACACCGGGGAGCTGTTTTTT
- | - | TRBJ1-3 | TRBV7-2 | CASSLGYRNTIYF | TGTGCCAGCAGCTTGGGGTACAGAAACACCATATATTTT
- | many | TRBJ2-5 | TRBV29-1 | CSGRDGETQYF | TGCAGCGGCCGGGACGGCGAGACCCAGTACTTC
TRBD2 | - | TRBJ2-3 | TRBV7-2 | CASSSGLVEDTQYF | TGTGCCAGCAGCTCGGGACTAGTCGAAGATACGCAGTATTTT
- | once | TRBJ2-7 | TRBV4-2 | CARSPGQGYEQYF | TGTGCCAGGAGCCCCGGGCAGGGCTACGAGCAGTACTTC
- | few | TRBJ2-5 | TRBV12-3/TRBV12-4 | CASSSGVVQETQYF | TGTGCCAGCAGTTCAGGGGTTGTCCAAGAGACCCAGTACTTC
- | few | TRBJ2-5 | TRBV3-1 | CASSQELGTPKETQYF | TGTGCCAGCAGCCAAGAGTTGGGGACACCAAAAGAGACCCAGTACTTC
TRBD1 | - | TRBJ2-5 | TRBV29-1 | CSVRGPQETQYF | TGCAGCGTTAGGGGGCCTCAAGAGACCCAGTACTTC
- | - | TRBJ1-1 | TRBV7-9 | CASSYVGTDNVEAFF | TGTGCCAGCAGCTACGTCGGGACCGACAATGTGGAAGCTTTCTTT
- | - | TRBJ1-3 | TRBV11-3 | CASVSRRCDGNTIYF | TGTGCCAGCGTTTCTCGACGGTGTGATGGAAACACCATATATTTT
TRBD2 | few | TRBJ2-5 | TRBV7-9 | CASRLAGVQETQYF | TGTGCCAGCAGACTAGCGGGGGTCCAAGAGACCCAGTACTTC
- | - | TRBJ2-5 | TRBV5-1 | CASSLGAGHQETQYF | TGCGCCAGCAGCTTGGGAGCGGGTCACCAAGAGACCCAGTACTTC
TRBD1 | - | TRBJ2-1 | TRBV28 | CASSLAGQGINEQFF | TGTGCCAGCAGTCTTGCGGGACAGGGAATCAATGAGCAGTTCTTC